The present T cell receptor (beta chain) was sequenced within a study of cytomegalovirus exposure and HLA in healthy donors. 60 Vbeta and 13 Jbeta primers were used in PCR. Generated by immunoSEQ multiplex PCR, the TCRdb table keeps only in-frame clones and is missing some. The sample lists some 130,000 clones; roughly four fifths were seen once. CDR1 and CDR2 (germline): KGHSH, LQKENI. Losses at the gene ends were 5 bases for V and 9 bases for J; bases not matched to a gene: 9. This CDR3 is built from 14 residues. The chain combines TRBV18 with TRBJ1-4; 7 nucleotides match TRBD1. The sample consisted of PBMCs. This receptor was obtained from a middle-aged woman in good health and CMV-seropositive. The CDR3 nucleotides are TGTGCCAGCTCAGACACTACAGGGGCCCAAAAACTGTTTTTT. The encoded protein is CASSDTTGAQKLFF.